A selection of T cell receptor beta chains follows, all from one sample in a study of blood T cell repertoires in COVID-19. Generated by immunoSEQ multiplex PCR, the TCRdb table keeps only in-frame clones and is missing some. The sample consists of about 60,000 clones, 75% to 80% of them appearing once. Specimen: peripheral blood. The receptor source for this set is a human donor in a cohort sampled during active COVID-19. CDR3s include the opening cysteine and the closing phenylalanine or tryptophan. A D gene is named only where the DNA matches it firmly. Clone size is given for some rows only: seen once, a few or many times, or a class if the clone is expanded.

j_call: TRBJ2-5
d_call: TRBD2
v_call: TRBV27
clone_size: NA
cdr3_nt: TGTGCCAGCAGCCCCCGGGGGTTGATAGCGGGAGAAGGAGAGACCCAGTACTTC
cdr3_aa: CASSPRGLIAGEGETQYF

j_call: TRBJ2-5
d_call: NA
v_call: TRBV5-1
clone_size: NA
cdr3_nt: TGCGCCAGCAGCTTGGCCGGGCAGGGAAAGGCGACCCAGTACTTC
cdr3_aa: CASSLAGQGKATQYF

j_call: TRBJ2-3
d_call: NA
v_call: TRBV28
clone_size: NA
cdr3_nt: TGTGCCAGCAGCCGGGGCACAGATACGCAGTATTTT
cdr3_aa: CASSRGTDTQYF

j_call: TRBJ1-5
d_call: TRBD1
v_call: TRBV30
clone_size: few
cdr3_nt: TGTGCCGCCGGGACAGGGTGGAGCAATCAGCCCCAGCATTTT
cdr3_aa: CAAGTGWSNQPQHF

j_call: TRBJ2-2
d_call: NA
v_call: TRBV19
clone_size: NA
cdr3_nt: TGTGCCAGTAGTACCCGATACAGTTCGAACACCGGGGAGCTGTTTTTT
cdr3_aa: CASSTRYSSNTGELFF

j_call: TRBJ2-5
d_call: TRBD2
v_call: TRBV7-2
clone_size: NA
cdr3_nt: TGTGCCAGCAGCTTAGGGGAGGGGAAGACCCAGTACTTC
cdr3_aa: CASSLGEGKTQYF

j_call: TRBJ2-1
d_call: NA
v_call: TRBV5-1
clone_size: NA
cdr3_nt: TGCGCCAGCAGCTTGATGGGACTGGACAATGAGCAGTTCTTC
cdr3_aa: CASSLMGLDNEQFF

j_call: TRBJ2-7
d_call: TRBD2
v_call: TRBV29-1
clone_size: NA
cdr3_nt: TGCAGCGTTGATATTAGCGGGAGGGGCGAGCAGTACTTC
cdr3_aa: CSVDISGRGEQYF

j_call: TRBJ2-6
d_call: TRBD2
v_call: TRBV6-2/TRBV6-3
clone_size: NA
cdr3_nt: TGTGCCAGCAGTTCTTACGAAGCGGGGGACCCCTCTGGGGCCAACGTCCTGACTTTC
cdr3_aa: CASSSYEAGDPSGANVLTF

j_call: TRBJ2-3
d_call: NA
v_call: TRBV6-2/TRBV6-3
clone_size: NA
cdr3_nt: TGTGCCAGCAGTACCCGGTTGCGGAACACAGATACGCAGTATTTT
cdr3_aa: CASSTRLRNTDTQYF

j_call: TRBJ1-2
d_call: NA
v_call: TRBV30
clone_size: NA
cdr3_nt: TGTGCCTGGAGTCTCCCCCGGACACTATCCTATGGCTACACCTTC
cdr3_aa: CAWSLPRTLSYGYTF

j_call: TRBJ1-5
d_call: NA
v_call: TRBV29-1
clone_size: NA
cdr3_nt: TGCAGCGTCGGACAATCGCGAAGTCAGCCCCAGCATTTT
cdr3_aa: CSVGQSRSQPQHF

j_call: TRBJ1-2
d_call: TRBD1
v_call: TRBV9
clone_size: NA
cdr3_nt: TGTGCCAGCAGCCCAACGGACAGGGCTAACTATGGCTACACCTTC
cdr3_aa: CASSPTDRANYGYTF

j_call: TRBJ1-1
d_call: TRBD1
v_call: TRBV6-2/TRBV6-3
clone_size: NA
cdr3_nt: TGTGCCAGCAGTTACCGTGGGAAGGGGGCGCGAAACACTGAAGCTTTCTTT
cdr3_aa: CASSYRGKGARNTEAFF

j_call: TRBJ2-7
d_call: TRBD2
v_call: TRBV11-2
clone_size: NA
cdr3_nt: TGTGCCAGCAGCTCCCGACTAGCGGGAGGCTTCTACGAGCAGTACTTC
cdr3_aa: CASSSRLAGGFYEQYF

j_call: TRBJ2-5
d_call: TRBD1
v_call: TRBV5-1
clone_size: NA
cdr3_nt: TGCGCCAGCAGCTTCAGGGGGCGGACAGAGACCCAGTACTTC
cdr3_aa: CASSFRGRTETQYF

j_call: TRBJ1-3
d_call: NA
v_call: TRBV19
clone_size: NA
cdr3_nt: TGTGCCAGTAGTATAGCCCTTCCGAGCTCTGGAAACACCATATATTTT
cdr3_aa: CASSIALPSSGNTIYF

j_call: TRBJ1-4
d_call: TRBD1
v_call: TRBV10-3
clone_size: few
cdr3_nt: TGTGCCATCAGTACCGGGGACAGGAATGAAAAACTGTTTTTT
cdr3_aa: CAISTGDRNEKLFF

j_call: TRBJ2-5
d_call: NA
v_call: TRBV15
clone_size: NA
cdr3_nt: TGTGCCACCAGCAGAGATTATGTCATAATATCGGAGTTCTTCCCCGAGACCCAGTACTTC
cdr3_aa: CATSRDYVIISEFFPETQYF

j_call: TRBJ1-5
d_call: NA
v_call: TRBV7-6
clone_size: NA
cdr3_nt: TGTGCCAGCAGCTTGAGATCCGCCGGGAGCAATCAGCCCCAGCATTTT
cdr3_aa: CASSLRSAGSNQPQHF

j_call: TRBJ2-7
d_call: TRBD1
v_call: TRBV5-1
clone_size: once
cdr3_nt: TGCGCCAGCAGCTTGGCGGGACAGGGCTACGAGCAGTACTTC
cdr3_aa: CASSLAGQGYEQYF

j_call: TRBJ2-1
d_call: TRBD1
v_call: TRBV6-5
clone_size: NA
cdr3_nt: TGTGCCAGCCTCCGACAGGGTCCCTACAATGAGCAGTTCTTC
cdr3_aa: CASLRQGPYNEQFF

j_call: TRBJ1-1
d_call: NA
v_call: TRBV20-1
clone_size: NA
cdr3_nt: TGCAGTGCGGGGGGGCTCACTGAAGCTTTCTTT
cdr3_aa: CSAGGLTEAFF

j_call: TRBJ2-3
d_call: TRBD2
v_call: TRBV7-8
clone_size: NA
cdr3_nt: TGTGCCAGCAGCCCTTCTCCTAGCGGGAGGGCAACAGATACGCAGTATTTT
cdr3_aa: CASSPSPSGRATDTQYF

j_call: TRBJ2-1
d_call: TRBD2
v_call: TRBV6-1
clone_size: few
cdr3_nt: TGTGCCAGCAGTGTCTTAACCCGGGATCTAGCGGGCCAGAGTTTTATAGAGCAGTTCTTC
cdr3_aa: CASSVLTRDLAGQSFIEQFF

j_call: TRBJ2-1
d_call: TRBD2
v_call: TRBV5-8
clone_size: few
cdr3_nt: TGTGCCAGCAGCCGAACTAGCGGGGGCTCCTACAATGAGCAGTTCTTC
cdr3_aa: CASSRTSGGSYNEQFF

j_call: TRBJ2-2
d_call: TRBD2
v_call: TRBV18
clone_size: NA
cdr3_nt: TGTGCCAGCTCACCGGCCGGCAGCGGGAGCACCGGGGAGCTGTTTTTT
cdr3_aa: CASSPAGSGSTGELFF

j_call: TRBJ2-2
d_call: NA
v_call: TRBV2
clone_size: NA
cdr3_nt: TGTGCCAGCAGTGAAGTAGGGGGTCCCGCCCCACCGGGGGAGCTGTTTTTT
cdr3_aa: CASSEVGGPAPPGELFF

j_call: TRBJ2-7
d_call: NA
v_call: TRBV6-6
clone_size: once
cdr3_nt: TGTGCCAGCAGTTACTCGAGAGGCTACGAGCAGTACTTC
cdr3_aa: CASSYSRGYEQYF

j_call: TRBJ2-1
d_call: TRBD1
v_call: TRBV5-4
clone_size: NA
cdr3_nt: TGTGCCAGCAGCTCCGGGACAGGACAATACAATGAGCAGTTCTTC
cdr3_aa: CASSSGTGQYNEQFF

j_call: TRBJ2-5
d_call: NA
v_call: TRBV7-9
clone_size: NA
cdr3_nt: TGTGCCAGCAGCTTAGCGGGAGGTGAGACCCAGTACTTC
cdr3_aa: CASSLAGGETQYF

j_call: TRBJ2-5
d_call: NA
v_call: TRBV29-1
clone_size: NA
cdr3_nt: TGCAGCGTTGAAGACAGGGGATGGACCCAGTACTTC
cdr3_aa: CSVEDRGWTQYF

j_call: TRBJ2-1
d_call: TRBD2
v_call: TRBV14
clone_size: NA
cdr3_nt: TGTGCCAGCAGCCCCGGGAGGGGGAGCTCCTACAATGAGCAGTTCTTC
cdr3_aa: CASSPGRGSSYNEQFF

j_call: TRBJ2-3
d_call: TRBD2
v_call: TRBV9
clone_size: NA
cdr3_nt: TGTGCCAGCAGCTCGACCTCGACTAGCGGACGCACAGATACGCAGTATTTT
cdr3_aa: CASSSTSTSGRTDTQYF

j_call: TRBJ1-5
d_call: TRBD1
v_call: TRBV2
clone_size: NA
cdr3_nt: TGTGCCAGCAGTGACCCGGGACAGGGTGGTTTTCAGCCCCAGCATTTT
cdr3_aa: CASSDPGQGGFQPQHF

j_call: TRBJ1-6
d_call: TRBD1
v_call: TRBV7-9
clone_size: NA
cdr3_nt: TGTGCCAGCAGCCCCGCCGGGACAGGCCTCTCACCCCTCCACTTT
cdr3_aa: CASSPAGTGLSPLHF

j_call: TRBJ1-3
d_call: NA
v_call: TRBV2
clone_size: NA
cdr3_nt: TGTGCCAGCAGTGGCGGTCAGGGGAACTCTGGAAACACCATATATTTT
cdr3_aa: CASSGGQGNSGNTIYF

j_call: TRBJ2-3
d_call: TRBD1
v_call: TRBV11-3
clone_size: NA
cdr3_nt: TGTGCCAGCAGCCCGCGGGACAGGGGAGGGCCAGATACGCAGTATTTT
cdr3_aa: CASSPRDRGGPDTQYF

j_call: TRBJ2-6
d_call: NA
v_call: TRBV7-2
clone_size: NA
cdr3_nt: TGTGCCAGCAGCTTACGGGGAGGTACTTCTGGGGCCAACGTCCTGACTTTC
cdr3_aa: CASSLRGGTSGANVLTF

j_call: TRBJ2-1
d_call: TRBD2
v_call: TRBV18
clone_size: NA
cdr3_nt: TGTGCCAGCTCACCATCGGTATTCCTAGCGGGGGAGGGCAATGAGCAGTTCTTC
cdr3_aa: CASSPSVFLAGEGNEQFF

j_call: TRBJ2-7
d_call: NA
v_call: TRBV20-1
clone_size: NA
cdr3_nt: TGCAGTGCTAGCGAACATTACGAGCAGTACTTC
cdr3_aa: CSASEHYEQYF

j_call: TRBJ2-7
d_call: NA
v_call: TRBV4-3
clone_size: NA
cdr3_nt: TGCGCCAGCAGCCAAGATGTTGCTAGATCCCACGAGCAGTACTTC
cdr3_aa: CASSQDVARSHEQYF

j_call: TRBJ1-1
d_call: NA
v_call: TRBV28
clone_size: NA
cdr3_nt: TGTGCCAGCCTTCAACCCAGGATGACTGAAGCTTTCTTT
cdr3_aa: CASLQPRMTEAFF

j_call: TRBJ2-7
d_call: TRBD2
v_call: TRBV5-1
clone_size: NA
cdr3_nt: TGCGCCAGCAGCTTCGGGAGGGGTTACGAGCAGTACTTC
cdr3_aa: CASSFGRGYEQYF

j_call: TRBJ1-6
d_call: NA
v_call: TRBV6-5
clone_size: NA
cdr3_nt: TGTGCCAGCAGTTGGAACAGGGCGGTGAATTCACCCCTCCACTTT
cdr3_aa: CASSWNRAVNSPLHF

j_call: TRBJ1-1
d_call: NA
v_call: TRBV12-3/TRBV12-4
clone_size: NA
cdr3_nt: TGTGCCAGCAGCCCTGACAGAAGCACTGAAGCTTTCTTT
cdr3_aa: CASSPDRSTEAFF

j_call: TRBJ2-7
d_call: TRBD2
v_call: TRBV28
clone_size: NA
cdr3_nt: TGTGCCAGCAGGCGGGAGGCTCAAGAGCAGTACTTC
cdr3_aa: CASRREAQEQYF

j_call: TRBJ1-2
d_call: TRBD1
v_call: TRBV20-1
clone_size: NA
cdr3_nt: TGCAGTGCTAGTGGGAGGGGGCGAATCTATGGCTACACCTTC
cdr3_aa: CSASGRGRIYGYTF

j_call: TRBJ2-3
d_call: NA
v_call: TRBV4-1
clone_size: NA
cdr3_nt: TGCGCCAGCAGCCAAGGGATTGGAAGGCGGGGAAACACAGATACGCAGTATTTT
cdr3_aa: CASSQGIGRRGNTDTQYF

j_call: TRBJ1-1
d_call: NA
v_call: TRBV18
clone_size: NA
cdr3_nt: TGTGCCAGCTCACTAAACTTTGGGGCTAACACTGAAGCTTTCTTT
cdr3_aa: CASSLNFGANTEAFF

j_call: TRBJ2-3
d_call: NA
v_call: TRBV11-1
clone_size: NA
cdr3_nt: TGTGCCAGCAGCTTAGATTTGGGGAGGACAGATACGCAGTATTTT
cdr3_aa: CASSLDLGRTDTQYF

j_call: TRBJ1-2
d_call: NA
v_call: TRBV11-3
clone_size: few
cdr3_nt: TGTGCCAGCAGCTCTGAGGGTTACTATGGCTACACCTTC
cdr3_aa: CASSSEGYYGYTF

j_call: TRBJ2-7
d_call: TRBD2
v_call: TRBV28
clone_size: NA
cdr3_nt: TGTGCCAGCACGACTAGCCTAAACGAGCAGTACTTC
cdr3_aa: CASTTSLNEQYF